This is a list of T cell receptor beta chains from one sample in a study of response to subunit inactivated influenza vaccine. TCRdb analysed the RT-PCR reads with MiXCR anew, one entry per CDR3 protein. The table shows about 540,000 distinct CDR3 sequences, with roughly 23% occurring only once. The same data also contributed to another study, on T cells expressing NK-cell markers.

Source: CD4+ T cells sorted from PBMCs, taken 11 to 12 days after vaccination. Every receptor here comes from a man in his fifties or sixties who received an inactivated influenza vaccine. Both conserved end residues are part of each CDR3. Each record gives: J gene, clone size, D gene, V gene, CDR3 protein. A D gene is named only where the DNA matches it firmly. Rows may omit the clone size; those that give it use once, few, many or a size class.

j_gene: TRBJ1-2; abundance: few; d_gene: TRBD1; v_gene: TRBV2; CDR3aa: CASIFDRGLHYGYTF
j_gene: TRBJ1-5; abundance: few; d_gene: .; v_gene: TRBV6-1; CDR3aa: CASDEQANQPQHF
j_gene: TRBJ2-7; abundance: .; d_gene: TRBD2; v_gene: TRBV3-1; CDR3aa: CASSQLGRIAGYEQYF
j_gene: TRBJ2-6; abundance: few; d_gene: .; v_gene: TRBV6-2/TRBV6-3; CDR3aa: CASSQNAAGANVLTF
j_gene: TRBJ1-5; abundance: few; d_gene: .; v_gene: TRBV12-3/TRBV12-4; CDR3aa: CASSFSQVLHQPQHF
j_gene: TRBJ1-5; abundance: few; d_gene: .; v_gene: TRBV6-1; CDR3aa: CASKVSGAGSNQPQHF
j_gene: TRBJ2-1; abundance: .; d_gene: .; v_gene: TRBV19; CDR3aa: CASSIRRPYNEQFF
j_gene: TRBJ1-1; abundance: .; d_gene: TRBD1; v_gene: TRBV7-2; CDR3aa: CASSAWDSGIGTEAFF
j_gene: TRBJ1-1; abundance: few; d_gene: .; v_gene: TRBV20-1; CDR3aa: CSARDSTAMSTEAFF
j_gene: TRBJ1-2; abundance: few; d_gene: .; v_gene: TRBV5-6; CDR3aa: CASSLGSLRRAGSNYGYTF
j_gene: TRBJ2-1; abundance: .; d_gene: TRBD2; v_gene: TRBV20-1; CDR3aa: CSARDSGRAYEQFF
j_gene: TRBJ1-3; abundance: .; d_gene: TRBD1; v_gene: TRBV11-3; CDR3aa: CASSLDLDTGDYTIYF
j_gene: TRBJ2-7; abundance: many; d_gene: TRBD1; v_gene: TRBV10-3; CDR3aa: CAIGGQGVYEQYF
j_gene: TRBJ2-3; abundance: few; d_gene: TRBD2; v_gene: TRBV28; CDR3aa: CASRSAGVSTDTQYF
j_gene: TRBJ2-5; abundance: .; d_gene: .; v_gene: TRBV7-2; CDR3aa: CASSPRSRAETQYF
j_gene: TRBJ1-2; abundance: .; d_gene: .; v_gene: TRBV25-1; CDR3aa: CASSQLQGGYTF
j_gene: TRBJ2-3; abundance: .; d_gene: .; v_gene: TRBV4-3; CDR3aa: CASSQDRPGTSTDTQYF
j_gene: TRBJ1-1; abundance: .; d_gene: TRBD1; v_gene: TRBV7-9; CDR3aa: CASSSGLGQAKNTEAFF
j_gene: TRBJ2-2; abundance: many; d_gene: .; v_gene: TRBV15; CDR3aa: CATSRDSRVVTGELFF
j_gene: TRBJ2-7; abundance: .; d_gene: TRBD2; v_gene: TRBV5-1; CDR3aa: CASSWTSGRTYEQYF
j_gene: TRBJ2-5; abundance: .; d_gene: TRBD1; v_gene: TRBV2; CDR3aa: CASRYPGQGRQTQYF
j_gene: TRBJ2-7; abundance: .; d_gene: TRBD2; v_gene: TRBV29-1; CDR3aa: CSVSSGLAGDEQYF
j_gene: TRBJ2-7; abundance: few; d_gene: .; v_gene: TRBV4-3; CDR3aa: CASSPDVGPYEQYF
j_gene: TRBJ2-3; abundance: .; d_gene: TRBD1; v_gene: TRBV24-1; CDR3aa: CATKDRGRIHF
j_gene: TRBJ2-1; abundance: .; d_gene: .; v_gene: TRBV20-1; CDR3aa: CSAPPQLSYNEQFF
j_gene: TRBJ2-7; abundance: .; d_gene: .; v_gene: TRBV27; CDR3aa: CASRGGAGGNYEQYF
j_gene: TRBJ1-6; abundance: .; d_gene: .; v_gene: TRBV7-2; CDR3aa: CASRLDKSSYNSPLHF
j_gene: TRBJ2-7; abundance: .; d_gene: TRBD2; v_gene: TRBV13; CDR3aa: CASSLGVTSDYEQYF
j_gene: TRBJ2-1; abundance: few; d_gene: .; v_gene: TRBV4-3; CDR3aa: CASSQELASPNEQFF
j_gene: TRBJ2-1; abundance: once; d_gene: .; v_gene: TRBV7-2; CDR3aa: CASSLASWNEQFF
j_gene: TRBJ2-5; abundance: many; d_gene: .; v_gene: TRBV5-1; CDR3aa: CASSLDQETQYF
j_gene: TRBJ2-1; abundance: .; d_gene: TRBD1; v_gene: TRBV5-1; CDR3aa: CASSLAQGSNEQFF
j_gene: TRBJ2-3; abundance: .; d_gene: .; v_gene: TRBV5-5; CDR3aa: CASSSREQHTDTQYF
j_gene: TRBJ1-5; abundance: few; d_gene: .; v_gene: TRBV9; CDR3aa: CASSQSGTPDQPQHF
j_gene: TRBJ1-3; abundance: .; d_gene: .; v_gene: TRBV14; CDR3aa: CASSQDRAGNTIYF
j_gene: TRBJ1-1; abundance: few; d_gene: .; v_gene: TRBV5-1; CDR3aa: CASSLIARNTEAFF
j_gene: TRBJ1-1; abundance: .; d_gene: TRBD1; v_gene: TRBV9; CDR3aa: CASSLEGQGLNTEAFF
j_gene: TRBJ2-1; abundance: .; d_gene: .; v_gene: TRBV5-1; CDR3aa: CASSLAEQPTMPYNEQFF
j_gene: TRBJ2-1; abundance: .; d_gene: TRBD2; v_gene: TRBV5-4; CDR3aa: CASSPGRGFYNEQFF
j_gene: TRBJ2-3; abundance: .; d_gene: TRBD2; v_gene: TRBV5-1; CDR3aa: CASSLDGGKRTDTQYF
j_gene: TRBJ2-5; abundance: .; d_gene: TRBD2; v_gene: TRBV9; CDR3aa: CASSVGSGVQETQYF
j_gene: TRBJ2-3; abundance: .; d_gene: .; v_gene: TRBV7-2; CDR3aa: CASSLGDLRGLNTQYF
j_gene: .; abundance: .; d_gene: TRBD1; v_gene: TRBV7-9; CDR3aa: CASSRPGTGSNEQFF
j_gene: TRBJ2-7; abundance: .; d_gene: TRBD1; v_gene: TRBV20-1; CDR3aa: CSASGLTGGLYEQYF
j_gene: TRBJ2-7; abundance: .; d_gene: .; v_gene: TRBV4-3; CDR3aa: CASSQGAGDNYEQYF
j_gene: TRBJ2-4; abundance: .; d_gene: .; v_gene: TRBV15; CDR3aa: CATSRVVWDIQYF
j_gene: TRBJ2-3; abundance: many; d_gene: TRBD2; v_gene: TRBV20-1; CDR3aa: CSATGTGRVDTQYF
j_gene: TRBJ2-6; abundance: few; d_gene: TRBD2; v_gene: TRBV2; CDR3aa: CASRRTSSGANVLTF
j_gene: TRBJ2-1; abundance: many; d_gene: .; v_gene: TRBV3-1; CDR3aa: CASSQPGQLYNEQFF